This entry lists 26 T cell receptor beta chains sequenced from one sample in a study of blood T cell repertoires in COVID-19. The table came from immunoSEQ multiplex PCR; TCRdb's copy has only in-frame clones and leaves some out. The data show 35,000 or so clones, about 87% seen once. The material sequenced was peripheral blood. The receptors here all came from a man between 65 and 85 years old with acute or convalescent COVID-19.

The chain has TRBV28 and TRBJ2-7; 8 bases map to TRBD1. This CDR3 is 13 amino acids long. Unmatched junction bases numbered 13, after V lost 5 bases and J lost 13 bases. Germline CDR1 and CDR2: MDHEN and SYDVKM. CDR3 region: CASSPNLQTGEYF. The DNA for the CDR3 is TGTGCCAGCAGTCCAAACCTACAGACAGGGGAATACTTC.

The CDR3 nucleotides read TGTGCCTGGATTCGGACAGGGATGAACACTGAAGCTTTCTTT. Its protein is CAWIRTGMNTEAFF. The chain joins TRBV30 to TRBJ1-1, with 8 bases identical to TRBD1. The V and J ends lost 4 bases and 0 bases, in that order; junction bases with no gene match: 4. CDR3 size: 14 residues. CDR1 and CDR2 from the germline V gene are GTSNPN and SVGIG (reference sequence).

V and J are TRBV19 and TRBJ1-6, with 9 bases fitting TRBD1. V shed 5 bases and J 14 bases; nucleotides not matched to a gene: 7. Looked up from germline, CDR1 is LNHDA and CDR2 is SQIVND (reference sequence). This CDR3 has 13 amino acids. The CDR3: CASSPTGGNTLHF. For the CDR3, the DNA is TGTGCCAGTAGTCCGACAGGGGGGAACACCCTCCACTTT.

This chain joins TRBV5-1 and TRBJ2-5; maybe TRBD1 (6 bases). The CDR3 runs to 13 residues. Trimming cost V 4 bases and J 7 bases, with 14 bases left between them. Germline V gene lookup returns CDR1 SGHRS and CDR2 YFSETQ. The DNA of the CDR3 is TGCGCCAGCAGCAAAAGACAGGTTTTGACCCAGTACTTC. Translated: CASSKRQVLTQYF.

The gene calls are TRBV7-9 and TRBJ2-3; D might be TRBD1 (6 bases). V lost 5 bases and J 2 bases, leaving 11 bases between the germline ends. CDR1 and CDR2 (germline): SEHNR, FQNEAQ (reference sequence). The length of the CDR3 is 14 residues. The CDR3 region has the DNA TGTGCCAGCAGCCCTACAGGGAACACAGATACGCAGTATTTT. It translates to CASSPTGNTDTQYF.

V usage is TRBV5-8 and J usage is TRBJ2-4, with D perhaps matching TRBD1 (5 bases). CDR1 is SGHTS and CDR2 is YDEGEE in the germline V gene. The CDR3 has 12 amino acids. V lost 9 bases to trimming and J lost 2 bases, with 9 bases between them. CDR3: CAMRQPKNIQYF. The CDR3 DNA reads as TGTGCCATGAGACAGCCCAAAAACATTCAGTACTTC.

This clone was found once. V usage is TRBV3-1 (or the pseudogene TRBV3-2) and J usage is TRBJ1-2; D may be TRBD1 (6 bases). Trimming took 4 bases from V and 2 from J, leaving 8 bases between them. Germline V CDR1 and CDR2: LGHDT, YNNKEL (reference sequence). This CDR3 has 13 residues. This CDR3 is CASSRTDNYGYTF. CDR3 nucleotides: TGTGCCAGCAGCCGGACAGACAACTATGGCTACACCTTC.

The genes are TRBV28 and TRBJ2-3; D may be TRBD1 (6 bases). The V gene's germline CDR1 is MDHEN and CDR2 SYDVKM. The CDR3 consists of 14 residues. Trimming took off 7 bases at V and 8 bases at J, with 19 bases between the two ends. In DNA form, the CDR3 reads TGTGCCAGCACTCTAGGGGATGCCAGGGGTACGCAGTATTTT. Translation gives CASTLGDARGTQYF.

The chain combines TRBV5-6 with TRBJ1-2, with unresolved D. CDR3 length: 13 residues. In germline, CDR1 is SGHDT, CDR2 YYEEEE. Trimming shortened V by 0 bases and J by 7 bases, and 10 bases separated the two germline ends. CDR3 loop: CASSLVRGSGYTF. The CDR3, as DNA: TGTGCCAGCAGCTTGGTACGGGGTAGTGGCTACACCTTC.

This clone was seen a single time. Here the CDR3 reads CASSLETVNTEAFF. Written as DNA, the CDR3 is TGCGCCAGCAGCTTGGAGACAGTGAACACTGAAGCTTTCTTT. The J gene is TRBJ1-1, the V gene TRBV5-1, with D possibly being TRBD1 (5 bases). V was cut by 0 bases and J by 0 bases, with 6 bases left in between. CDR1 is SGHRS, CDR2 YFSETQ, per germline. CDR3 length: 14 residues.

The chain carries TRBV29-1 and TRBJ2-1, with 10 bases that match TRBD2. V was pared by 1 base and J by 2 bases, with 2 bases of the junction left unmatched. The CDR3 length is 15 residues. The V gene's germline CDR1 is SQVTM and CDR2 ANQGSEA. The CDR3 sequence is CSVEGLAGAYNEQFF. The CDR3 nucleotides read TGCAGCGTTGAAGGTCTAGCGGGAGCCTACAATGAGCAGTTCTTC.

V usage is TRBV6-5 and J usage is TRBJ1-1; D might be TRBD1 (6 bases). The V end lost 8 bases, the J end lost 1 base, and 14 bases lay between the germline ends. Looked up from germline, CDR1 is MNHEY and CDR2 is SVGAGI. The CDR3 is made up of 14 amino acids. CDR3 DNA sequence: TGTGCCAGCTACTCGAGGACAGCGAACACTGAAGCTTTCTTT. Translation: CASYSRTANTEAFF.

This clone was seen just once. J is TRBJ2-3 and V is TRBV5-4, with 11 bases aligning to TRBD2. Germline V gene sequence: CDR1 SGHNT, CDR2 YYREEE (reference sequence). The CDR3 has 16 amino acids. With 4 bases clipped from V and 3 bases from J, the junction kept 7 bases outside the gene matches. The CDR3 protein is CASSPGGTSGTDTQYF. DNA for the CDR3: TGTGCCAGCAGCCCGGGAGGGACTAGCGGTACAGATACGCAGTATTTT.

This clone appeared once. The V and J genes are TRBV5-1 and TRBJ2-2; D not resolved. CDR3 length: 16 residues. Between the trimmed V and J ends, which lost 2 bases and 0 bases, there was a span of 11 bases. CDR1 and CDR2 from the germline V gene are SGHRS and YFSETQ. The CDR3 DNA sequence: TGCGCCAGCAGCTTAGTCCAAGGAGCGAACACCGGGGAGCTGTTTTTT. This encodes CASSLVQGANTGELFF.

The gene calls are TRBV6-2 or TRBV6-3 and TRBJ2-3; 11 nucleotides line up with TRBD2. Trimming at V came to 2 bases and at J to 2 bases, leaving 9 bases not matched to a gene. The germline CDR1 and CDR2 sequences are MNHEY and SVGEGT. The CDR3 sequence is 18 residues long. CDR3 sequence reads: CASSYGSSGRSYTDTQYF. The CDR3 nucleotides are TGTGCCAGCAGTTACGGGTCTAGCGGGAGGAGTTACACAGATACGCAGTATTTT.

The gene calls are TRBV18 and TRBJ1-6; possibly TRBD1 for D (5 bases). The germline CDR1 and CDR2 sequences are KGHSH and LQKENI. This CDR3 spans 14 amino acids. Trimming cost V 2 bases and J 8 bases, with 10 bases left between them. The CDR3 reads CASSPSGKDSPLHF. DNA of the CDR3: TGTGCCAGCTCACCATCAGGGAAGGATTCACCCCTCCACTTT.

This CDR3 is CAISDALSGRAYTQYF. The DNA of the CDR3 is TGTGCCATCAGTGATGCGTTAAGCGGGAGGGCTTATACGCAGTATTTT. The V gene is TRBV10-3, the J gene TRBJ2-3; TRBD2 aligns across 10 bases. Germline-derived CDR1 and CDR2 are ENHRY and SYGVKD. This CDR3 comprises 16 residues. J was trimmed by 7 bases and V by 3 bases; bases with no gene match: 10.

The chain links TRBV25-1 to TRBJ1-1; D is possibly TRBD1 (6 bases). Germline V lookup: CDR1 MGHDK, CDR2 SYGVNS. Trimming removed 7 bases at V and 0 bases at J, with 18 bases between. This CDR3 spans 16 amino acids. The CDR3 reads CASMSHPQGVNTEAFF. The CDR3 nucleotides are TGTGCCAGCATGTCCCATCCACAGGGCGTGAACACTGAAGCTTTCTTT. Full variable domain (missing parts from reference TRBV25-1 and TRBJ1-1): EADIYQTPRYLVIGTGKKITLECSQTMGHDKMYWYQQDPGMELHLIHYSYGVNSTEKGDLSSESTVSRIRTEHFPLTLESARPSHTSQYLCASMSHPQGVNTEAFFGQGTRLTVV.

The chain uses TRBV11-3 and TRBJ2-1; 7 nucleotides line up with TRBD2. Unmatched junction bases numbered 11, after V lost 5 bases and J lost 7 bases. The germline V gene encodes CDR1 SGHNT and CDR2 YENEEA. CDR3 size: 15 residues. The CDR3 loop reads CASSPGGGSGNEQFF. The CDR3, as DNA: TGTGCCAGCAGCCCCGGGGGTGGTAGCGGGAATGAGCAGTTCTTC.

V gene TRBV30 combines with J gene TRBJ1-5, with TRBD1 as a possible D gene (5 bases). There are 15 residues in the CDR3. Germline V CDR1 and CDR2: GTSNPN, SVGIG (reference sequence). Trimming left V 2 bases short and J 1 base short, with 12 bases between. CDR3 DNA: TGTGCCTGGAGTCTAGGCGGGGCGAGCAATCAGCCCCAGCATTTT. The encoded protein is CAWSLGGASNQPQHF.

The V gene is TRBV18, the J gene TRBJ2-7, with D possibly being TRBD2 (6 bases). Germline CDR1 and CDR2: KGHSH and LQKENI. Trimming stripped 0 bases from V and 5 bases from J, with 20 bases between. The length of the CDR3 is 17 residues. The CDR3 sequence: CASSPPYQAGAFDEQYF. The CDR3 bases are TGTGCCAGCTCACCACCGTATCAAGCGGGTGCCTTTGACGAGCAGTACTTC.

The chain combines TRBV3-1 (or the pseudogene TRBV3-2) with TRBJ1-4; D may be TRBD1 (6 bases). This CDR3 region has 15 residues. CDR1 is LGHDT, CDR2 YNNKEL, per germline (reference sequence). Trimming stripped 0 bases from V and 3 bases from J, with 8 bases between. CDR3 DNA: TGTGCCAGCAGCCAAGAAACAGGGTCTAATGAAAAACTGTTTTTT. This gives the protein CASSQETGSNEKLFF.

The chain joins TRBV2 to TRBJ1-2, with unresolved D. The CDR3 has 15 residues. Germline CDR1 and CDR2: SNHLY and FYNNEI. V was shortened by 0 bases and J by 0 bases, with 8 bases between the two germline ends. In DNA, the CDR3 is TGTGCCAGCAGTGAAGCTGCAGGTTCTAACTATGGCTACACCTTC. Its translation is CASSEAAGSNYGYTF.

This clone was seen more than once but under ten times. The DNA is left out, because the CDR3 cannot be placed on it with certainty; the CDR3 is given as TCRdb lists it. The chain has TRBV1 and TRBJ2-3; the table assigns TRBD2, which was not confirmed against the DNA. TRBV1 corresponds to a pseudogene. Ends included, the CDR3 has 18 residues. CDR3: CTSIKGVAGGICTDTQYF.

V gene TRBV28 combines with J gene TRBJ1-5; D is undetermined. With 3 bases removed from V and 2 bases from J, the gap between germline ends came to 5 bases. The CDR3 has 13 amino acids. The V gene's germline CDR1 is MDHEN and CDR2 SYDVKM. In DNA, the CDR3 is TGTGCCAGCAGTTTGAGTGGCAATCAGCCCCAGCATTTT. Protein sequence: CASSLSGNQPQHF.

V gene TRBV12-5 combines with J gene TRBJ1-4, with TRBD1 matching over 10 bases. The CDR3 is made up of 17 amino acids. The V gene end was trimmed by 4 bases and the J gene end by 0 bases; junction bases not matched to a gene: 5. Germline CDR1 LGHNT, CDR2 FRNRAP. The CDR3 DNA is TGTGCTAGTGGTTGTCCCGGGACAGGGGCAACTAATGAAAAACTGTTTTTT. Residues: CASGCPGTGATNEKLFF.